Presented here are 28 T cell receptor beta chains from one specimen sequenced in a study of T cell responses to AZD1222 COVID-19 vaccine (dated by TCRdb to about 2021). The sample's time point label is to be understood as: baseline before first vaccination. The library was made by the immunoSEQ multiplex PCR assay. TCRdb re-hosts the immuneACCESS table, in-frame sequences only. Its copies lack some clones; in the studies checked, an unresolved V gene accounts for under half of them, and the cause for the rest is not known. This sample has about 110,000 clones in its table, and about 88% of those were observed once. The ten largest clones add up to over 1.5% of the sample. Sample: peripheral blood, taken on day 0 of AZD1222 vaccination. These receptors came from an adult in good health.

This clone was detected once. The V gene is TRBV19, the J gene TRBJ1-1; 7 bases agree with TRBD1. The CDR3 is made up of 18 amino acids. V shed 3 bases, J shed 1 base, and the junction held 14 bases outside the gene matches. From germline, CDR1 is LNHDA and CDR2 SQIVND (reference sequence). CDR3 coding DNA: TGTGCCAGTAGTATCCTGCCGGGACAGAGCCTCGCGAACACTGAAGCTTTCTTT. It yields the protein CASSILPGQSLANTEAFF.

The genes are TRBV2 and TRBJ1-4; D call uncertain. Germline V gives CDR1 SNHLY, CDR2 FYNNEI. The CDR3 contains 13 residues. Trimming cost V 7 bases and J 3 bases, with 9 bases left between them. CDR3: CASTDGANEKLFF. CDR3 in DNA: TGTGCCAGCACCGATGGGGCTAATGAAAAACTGTTTTTT.

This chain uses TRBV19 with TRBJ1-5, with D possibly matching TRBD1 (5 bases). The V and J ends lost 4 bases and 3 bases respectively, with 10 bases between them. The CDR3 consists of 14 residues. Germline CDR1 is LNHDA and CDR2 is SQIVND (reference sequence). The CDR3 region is CASSKQGPNQPQHF. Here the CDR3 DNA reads TGTGCCAGTAGTAAGCAGGGTCCCAATCAGCCCCAGCATTTT.

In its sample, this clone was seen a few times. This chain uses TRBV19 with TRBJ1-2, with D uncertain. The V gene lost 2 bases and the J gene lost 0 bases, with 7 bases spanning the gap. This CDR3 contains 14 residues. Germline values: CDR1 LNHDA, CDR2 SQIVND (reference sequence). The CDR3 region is CASSITETNYGYTF. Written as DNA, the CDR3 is TGTGCCAGTAGTATAACAGAAACTAACTATGGCTACACCTTC.

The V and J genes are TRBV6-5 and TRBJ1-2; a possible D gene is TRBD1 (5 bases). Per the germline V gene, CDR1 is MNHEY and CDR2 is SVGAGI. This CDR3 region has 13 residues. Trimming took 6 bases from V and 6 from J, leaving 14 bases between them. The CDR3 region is CASSYRWGDGYTF. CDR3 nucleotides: TGTGCCAGCAGCTACCGGTGGGGGGATGGCTACACCTTC.

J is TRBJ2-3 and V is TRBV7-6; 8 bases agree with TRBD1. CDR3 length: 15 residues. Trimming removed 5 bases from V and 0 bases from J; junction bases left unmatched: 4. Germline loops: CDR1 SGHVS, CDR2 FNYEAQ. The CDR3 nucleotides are TGTGCCAGCAGCACGGGACAGGCTAGCACAGATACGCAGTATTTT. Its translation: CASSTGQASTDTQYF.

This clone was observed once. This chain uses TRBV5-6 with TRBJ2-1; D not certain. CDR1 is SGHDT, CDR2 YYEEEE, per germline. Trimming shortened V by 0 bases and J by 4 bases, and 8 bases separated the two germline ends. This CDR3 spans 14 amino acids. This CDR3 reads CASSLVLRYNEQFF. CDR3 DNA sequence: TGTGCCAGCAGCTTGGTTTTACGATACAATGAGCAGTTCTTC.

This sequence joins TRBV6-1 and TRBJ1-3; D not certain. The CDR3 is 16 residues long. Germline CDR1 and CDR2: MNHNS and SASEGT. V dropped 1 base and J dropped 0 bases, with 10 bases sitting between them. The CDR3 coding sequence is TGTGCCAGCAGTGAAGAGGCCGGAGACTCTGGAAACACCATATATTTT. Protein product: CASSEEAGDSGNTIYF.

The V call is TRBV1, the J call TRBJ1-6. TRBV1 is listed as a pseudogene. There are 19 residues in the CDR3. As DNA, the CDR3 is TGCACCAGCAGCCAAACCAATGGAGGGGCCAGGGATAGGAATTCACCCCTCCACTTT. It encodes CTSSQTNGGARDRNSPLHF.

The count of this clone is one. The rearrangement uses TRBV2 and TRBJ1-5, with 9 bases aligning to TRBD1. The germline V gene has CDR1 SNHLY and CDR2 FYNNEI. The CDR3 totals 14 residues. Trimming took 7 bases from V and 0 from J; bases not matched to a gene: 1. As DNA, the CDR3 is TGTGCCAGCAAGGGACAGGGTAGCAATCAGCCCCAGCATTTT. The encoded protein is CASKGQGSNQPQHF.

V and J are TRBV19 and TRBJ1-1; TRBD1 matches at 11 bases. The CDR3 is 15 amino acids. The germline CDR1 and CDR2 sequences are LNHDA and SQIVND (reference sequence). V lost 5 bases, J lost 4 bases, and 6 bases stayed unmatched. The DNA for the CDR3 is TGTGCCAGTAGTGTCCGGGACAGGGGGGGCACTGAAGCTTTCTTT. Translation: CASSVRDRGGTEAFF.

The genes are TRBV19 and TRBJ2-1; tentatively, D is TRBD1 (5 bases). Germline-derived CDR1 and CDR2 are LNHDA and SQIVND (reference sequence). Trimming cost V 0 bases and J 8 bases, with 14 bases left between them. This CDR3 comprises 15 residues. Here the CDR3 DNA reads TGTGCCAGTAGTATAGATCCCGGCCGACAGTATGAGCAGTTCTTC. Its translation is CASSIDPGRQYEQFF.

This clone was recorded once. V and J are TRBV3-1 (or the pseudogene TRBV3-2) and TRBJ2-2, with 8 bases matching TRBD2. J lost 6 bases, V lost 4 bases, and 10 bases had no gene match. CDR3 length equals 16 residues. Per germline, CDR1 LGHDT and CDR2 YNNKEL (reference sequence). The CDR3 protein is CASSRRGTRGAGELFF. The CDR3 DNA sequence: TGTGCCAGCAGCCGCCGCGGGACTAGGGGCGCCGGGGAGCTGTTTTTT.

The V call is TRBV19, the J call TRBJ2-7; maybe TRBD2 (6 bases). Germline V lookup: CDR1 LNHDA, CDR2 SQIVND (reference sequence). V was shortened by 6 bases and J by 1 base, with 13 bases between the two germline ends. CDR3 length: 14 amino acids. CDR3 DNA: TGTGCCAGTAGGCCTTGGGGGGAATCCTACGAGCAGTACTTC. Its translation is CASRPWGESYEQYF. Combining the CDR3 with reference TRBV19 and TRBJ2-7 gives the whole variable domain DGGITQSPKYLFRKEGQNVTLSCEQNLNHDAMYWYRQDPGQGLRLIYYSQIVNDFQKGDIAEGYSVSREKKESFPLTVTSAQKNPTAFYLCASRPWGESYEQYFGPGTRLTVT.

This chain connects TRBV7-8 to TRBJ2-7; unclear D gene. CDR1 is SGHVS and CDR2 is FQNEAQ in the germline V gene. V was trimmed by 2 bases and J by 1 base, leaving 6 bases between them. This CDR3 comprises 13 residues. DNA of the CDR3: TGTGCCAGCAGCTTACGGACGTCCTACGAGCAGTACTTC. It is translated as CASSLRTSYEQYF.

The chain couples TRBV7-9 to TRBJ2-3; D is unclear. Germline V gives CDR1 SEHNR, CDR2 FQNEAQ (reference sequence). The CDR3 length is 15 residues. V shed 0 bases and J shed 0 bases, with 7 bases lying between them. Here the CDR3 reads CASSLAGSSTDTQYF. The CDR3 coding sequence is TGTGCCAGCAGCTTAGCCGGCAGTAGCACAGATACGCAGTATTTT.

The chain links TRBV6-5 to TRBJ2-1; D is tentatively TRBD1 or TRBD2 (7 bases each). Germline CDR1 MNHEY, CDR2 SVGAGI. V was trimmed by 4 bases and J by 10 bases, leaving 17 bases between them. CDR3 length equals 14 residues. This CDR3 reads CASSWRTQGGEQFF. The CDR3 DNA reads TGTGCCAGCAGTTGGAGGACTCAGGGGGGGGAGCAGTTCTTC.

Here the CDR3 DNA reads TGTGCCAGCAGCGTAGGATGGGAGGGTGGTGGCTACACCTTC. It codes for CASSVGWEGGGYTF. V gene TRBV9 combines with J gene TRBJ1-2; no clear D gene. The CDR3 covers 14 residues. The germline gives CDR1 SGDLS, CDR2 YYNGEE. Trimming cost V 0 bases and J 7 bases, with 13 bases left between them.

Here the CDR3 reads CASSYSRGGTDLLNTEAFF. The CDR3 DNA follows: TGTGCCAGCAGTTACTCGAGAGGCGGGACAGACCTTCTTAACACTGAAGCTTTCTTT. This sequence joins TRBV6-2 or TRBV6-3 and TRBJ1-1; TRBD1 agrees at 7 bases. J lost 2 bases, V lost 0 bases, and 15 bases had no gene match. The CDR3 contains 19 residues. The germline V gene has CDR1 MNHEY and CDR2 SVGEGT.

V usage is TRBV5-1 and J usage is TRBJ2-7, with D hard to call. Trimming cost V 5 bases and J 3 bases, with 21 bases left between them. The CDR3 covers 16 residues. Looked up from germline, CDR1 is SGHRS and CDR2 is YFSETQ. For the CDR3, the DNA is TGCGCCAGCAGTCGGATCATGACCGGTTCGGTCTACGAGCAGTACTTC. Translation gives CASSRIMTGSVYEQYF.

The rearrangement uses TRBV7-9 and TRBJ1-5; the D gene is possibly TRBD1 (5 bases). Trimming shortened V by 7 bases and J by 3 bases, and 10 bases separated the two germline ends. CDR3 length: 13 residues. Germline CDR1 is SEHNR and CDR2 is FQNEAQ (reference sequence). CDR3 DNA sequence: TGTGCCAGCACCCAGGGCTACAATCAGCCCCAGCATTTT. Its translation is CASTQGYNQPQHF.

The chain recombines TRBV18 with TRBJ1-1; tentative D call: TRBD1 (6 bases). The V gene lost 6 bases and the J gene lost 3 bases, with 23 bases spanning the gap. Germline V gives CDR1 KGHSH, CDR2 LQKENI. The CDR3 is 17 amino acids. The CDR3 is CASSHRGRGRRDTEAFF. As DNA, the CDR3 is TGTGCCAGCTCGCACCGGGGGCGGGGCCGGAGGGACACTGAAGCTTTCTTT.

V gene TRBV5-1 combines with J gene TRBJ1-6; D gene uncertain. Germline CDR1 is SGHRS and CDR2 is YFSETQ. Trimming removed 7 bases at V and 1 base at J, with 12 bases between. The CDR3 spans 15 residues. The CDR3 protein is CASSPLGSYNSPLHF. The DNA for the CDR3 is TGCGCCAGCTCTCCCCTAGGGTCCTATAATTCACCCCTCCACTTT.

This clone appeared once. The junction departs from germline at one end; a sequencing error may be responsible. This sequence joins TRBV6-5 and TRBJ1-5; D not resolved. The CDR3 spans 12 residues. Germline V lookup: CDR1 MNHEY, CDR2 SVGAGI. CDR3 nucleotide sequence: TGTGCCAGCAGGACCGCTAATCGGCCCCAGCATTTT. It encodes CASRTANRPQHF.

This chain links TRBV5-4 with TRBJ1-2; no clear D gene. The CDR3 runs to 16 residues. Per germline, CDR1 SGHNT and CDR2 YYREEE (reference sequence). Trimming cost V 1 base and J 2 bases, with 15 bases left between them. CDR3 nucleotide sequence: TGTGCCAGCAGCTTGTCGGCCGGGGTCTTGAACTATGGCTACACCTTC. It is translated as CASSLSAGVLNYGYTF.

In DNA form, the CDR3 reads TGTGCCAGCAGCTCTGGACTAGCGGTCCGCTACAATGAGCAGTTCTTC. Translation gives CASSSGLAVRYNEQFF. The rearrangement joins TRBV7-2 to TRBJ2-1, with TRBD2 identical over 10 bases. This CDR3 region has 16 residues. V shed 4 bases and J 3 bases; nucleotides not matched to a gene: 6. CDR1 and CDR2 (germline): SGHTA, FQGNSA.

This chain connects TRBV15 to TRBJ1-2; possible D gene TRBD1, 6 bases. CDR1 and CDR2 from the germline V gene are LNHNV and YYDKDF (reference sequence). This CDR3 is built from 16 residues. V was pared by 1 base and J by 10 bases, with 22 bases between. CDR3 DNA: TGTGCCACCAGCAGAGTAGGAGGGACACCCGGCATTGTCTACACCTTC. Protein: CATSRVGGTPGIVYTF.

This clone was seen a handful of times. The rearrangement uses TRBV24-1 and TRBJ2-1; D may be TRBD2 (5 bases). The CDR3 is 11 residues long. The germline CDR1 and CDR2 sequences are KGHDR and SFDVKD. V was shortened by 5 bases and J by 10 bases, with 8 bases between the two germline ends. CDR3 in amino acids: CATSVWREQFF. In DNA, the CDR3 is TGTGCCACCAGTGTGTGGAGGGAGCAGTTCTTC.